A selection of T cell receptor beta chains follows, all from one sample in a study of a mutant IDH1 vaccine in newly diagnosed glioma. Clones were sequenced by immunoSEQ multiplex PCR, and TCRdb holds only the in-frame ones, with some missing. The sample contains about 88,000 clones, around 79% of which appear only once. The sample in question was PBMCs, obtained from a glioma patient treated with radiotherapy, temozolomide or both. Source of these receptors: a man aged 35 to 55 with glioma. Some clones in this sample may be carry-over from other donors' samples. The CDR3 runs from the conserved cysteine through the conserved F or W. A D gene is named only where the DNA matches it firmly. Clone size, where shown, is once, few, many, or a class for clones that have expanded.

v_call,d_call,clone_size,j_call,cdr3_aa,cdr3_nt
TRBV29-1,-,-,TRBJ1-1,CSVEGLMNTEAFF,TGCAGCGTTGAGGGCCTCATGAACACTGAAGCTTTCTTT
TRBV6-1,TRBD2,-,TRBJ2-1,CASSEAGGRNEQFF,TGTGCCAGCAGTGAAGCCGGGGGGAGGAATGAGCAGTTCTTC
TRBV4-1,-,few,TRBJ1-6,CASSQGGGRSPYNSPLHF,TGCGCCAGCAGCCAAGGGGGTGGCAGGTCCCCCTATAATTCACCCCTCCACTTT
TRBV6-5,-,-,TRBJ1-1,CASSPKGGGYSEAFF,TGTGCCAGCAGTCCCAAGGGGGGGGGATACTCTGAAGCTTTCTTT
TRBV6-5,TRBD1,-,TRBJ1-2,CASSRQGLYGYTF,TGTGCCAGCAGTAGACAGGGTCTCTATGGCTACACCTTC
TRBV2,-,-,TRBJ1-2,CASSDNSYGYTF,TGTGCCAGCAGTGATAATTCCTATGGCTACACCTTC
TRBV6-5,-,-,TRBJ1-5,CASGDRNQPQHF,TGTGCCAGCGGGGACCGGAATCAGCCCCAGCATTTT
TRBV29-1,TRBD2,-,TRBJ2-3,CSVSAGGLGDTQYF,TGCAGCGTTTCGGCGGGGGGGCTGGGAGATACGCAGTATTTT
TRBV5-6,-,-,TRBJ2-7,CASSSQSEQYF,TGTGCCAGCAGCTCCCAATCCGAGCAGTACTTC
TRBV5-1,-,-,TRBJ1-2,CATGINYGYTF,TGCGCCACGGGGATAAACTATGGCTACACCTTC
TRBV19,TRBD1,-,TRBJ2-7,CASSIDRGGTYEQYF,TGTGCCAGTAGTATCGACAGGGGCGGTACCTACGAGCAGTACTTC
TRBV5-4,TRBD1,-,TRBJ2-2,CASSLVRDSVGTGELFF,TGTGCCAGCAGCTTGGTCCGGGACAGCGTGGGAACCGGGGAGCTGTTTTTT
TRBV18,TRBD1,-,TRBJ2-2,CASSRDRGDTGELFF,TGTGCCAGCTCACGCGACAGGGGTGATACCGGGGAGCTGTTTTTT
TRBV2,-,-,TRBJ1-3,CASRGSLRSGNTIYF,TGTGCCAGCAGAGGTTCGTTACGCTCTGGAAACACCATATATTTT
TRBV6-5,-,few,TRBJ1-1,CASSYRQVSTEAFF,TGTGCCAGCAGTTATAGGCAGGTGAGCACTGAAGCTTTCTTT
TRBV14,-,-,TRBJ1-6,CASSHEQGGSYNSPLHF,TGTGCCAGCAGCCATGAACAGGGAGGGTCCTATAATTCACCCCTCCACTTT
TRBV6-1,-,-,TRBJ1-3,CASITGYGNTIYF,TGTGCCAGCATCACAGGGTATGGAAACACCATATATTTT
TRBV29-1,-,-,TRBJ1-1,CSAVKPGGTEAFF,TGCAGCGCTGTTAAGCCGGGTGGGACTGAAGCTTTCTTT
TRBV2,TRBD1,-,TRBJ1-2,CASSEALRQGRYTF,TGTGCCAGCAGTGAAGCGCTTCGACAGGGGCGCTACACCTTC